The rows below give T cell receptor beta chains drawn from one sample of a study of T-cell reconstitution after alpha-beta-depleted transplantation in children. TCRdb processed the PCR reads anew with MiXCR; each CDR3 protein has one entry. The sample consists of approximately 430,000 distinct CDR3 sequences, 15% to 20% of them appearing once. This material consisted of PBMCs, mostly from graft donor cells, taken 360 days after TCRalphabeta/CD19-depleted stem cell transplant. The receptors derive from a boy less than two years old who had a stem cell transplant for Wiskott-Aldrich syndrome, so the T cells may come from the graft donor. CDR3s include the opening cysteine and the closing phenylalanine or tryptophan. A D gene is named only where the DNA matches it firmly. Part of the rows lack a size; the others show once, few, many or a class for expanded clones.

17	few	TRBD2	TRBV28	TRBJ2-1	TGTGCCAGCAGCTTCAGGGGCTTTAGCGGGAGGGGCAATGAGCAGTTCTTC	CASSFRGFSGRGNEQFF
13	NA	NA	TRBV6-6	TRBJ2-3	TGTGCCAGCTGGTGGGGAAACACAGATACGCAGTATTTT	CASWWGNTDTQYF
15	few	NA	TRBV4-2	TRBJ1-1	TGTGCCAGCAGCCAAGTCCGCGGTGGGAACACTGAAGCTTTCTTT	CASSQVRGGNTEAFF
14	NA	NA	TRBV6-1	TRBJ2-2	TGTGCCACCAGGGTCCTAGGCAAGCCCGGGGAGCTGTTTTTT	CATRVLGKPGELFF
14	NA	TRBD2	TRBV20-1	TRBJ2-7	TGCAGTGCTAGAAACGGGAGGGCGTCCTACGAGCAGTACTTC	CSARNGRASYEQYF
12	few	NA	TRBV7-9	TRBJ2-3	TGTGCCAGCGGGGTTTTTGCCGATACGCAGTATTTT	CASGVFADTQYF
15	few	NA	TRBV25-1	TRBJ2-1	TGTGCCAGCAGTGAATACCAGCGGTCCGGGGATGAGCAGTTCTTC	CASSEYQRSGDEQFF
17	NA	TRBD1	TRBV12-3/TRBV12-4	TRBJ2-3	TGTGCCAGCAGTCCCCAAGGGGACAGGAGATTCACAGATACGCAGTATTTT	CASSPQGDRRFTDTQYF
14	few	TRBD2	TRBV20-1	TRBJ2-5	TGCAGTGCTAGAGATGGGAGGGGACAAGAGACCCAGTACTTC	CSARDGRGQETQYF
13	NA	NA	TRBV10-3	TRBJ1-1	TGTGCCATCCAGGAGGGGGGGGGCACTGAAGCTTTCTTT	CAIQEGGGTEAFF